What follows is one T cell receptor beta chain and its context. Its cognate antigen is unknown. CDR3 length equals 15 residues. Trimming cost V 4 bases and J 2 bases, with 14 bases left between them. CDR1 is SGHNT, CDR2 YYREEE, per germline (reference sequence). This entry belongs to a study of T cells after posttransplantation cyclophosphamide. Regarding the study as a whole: Skin or GI-infiltrating T cells shared few TRB sequences with blood.

Some clones are missing from TCRdb's copy, which holds only in-frame ones; the method was immunoSEQ multiplex PCR. The sample comprises about 52,000 clones, around 84% of which are singletons, and about 3% rests with the top ten. The sequenced sample was PBMCs. The receptor was derived from a man aged 30-40 years with a blood cancer, CMV-positive, and with a related stem cell donor. The genes are TRBV5-4 and TRBJ2-3; D might be TRBD1 (5 bases). The CDR3 spells CASSHHRTTTDTQYF. CDR3 sequence (DNA): TGTGCCAGCAGCCATCACAGGACCACCACAGATACGCAGTATTTT. The entire variable domain, with the rest obtained from reference TRBV5-4 and TRBJ2-3, is as follows: ETGVTQSPTHLIKTRGQQVTLRCSSQSGHNTVSWYQQALGQGPQFIFQYYREEENGRGNFPPRFSGLQFPNYSSELNVNALELDDSALYLCASSHHRTTTDTQYFGPGTRLTVL.